This is a list of T cell receptor beta chains from one sample in a study of blood T cell repertoires in COVID-19. TCRdb's table, derived via immunoSEQ multiplex PCR, lists solely in-frame clones and lacks some. The sample lists 76,000 or so clones; approximately 90% were seen once. Sequencing was performed on peripheral blood. These receptor sequences come from a human donor in a cohort sampled during active COVID-19. Each CDR3 is given with its conserved first and last residue. Each record gives: J gene, clone size, D gene, V gene, CDR3 protein, CDR3 DNA. A D gene is named only where the DNA matches it firmly. Not all rows give a size; the values are once, few, many and, for expanded clones, a class.

J: TRBJ2-6
size: NA
D: TRBD1
V: TRBV4-1
CDR3: CASSQDRSRDRISGANVLTF
DNA: TGCGCCAGCAGCCAAGATCGCAGTAGGGACAGGATCTCTGGGGCCAACGTCCTGACTTTC

J: TRBJ1-1
size: NA
D: TRBD1
V: TRBV24-1
CDR3: CATQGAANTEAFF
DNA: TGTGCCACACAGGGGGCAGCGAACACTGAAGCTTTCTTT

J: TRBJ2-5
size: NA
D: TRBD2
V: TRBV7-8
CDR3: CASSLHGTSETQYF
DNA: TGTGCCAGCAGCCTACACGGGACTAGCGAGACCCAGTACTTC

J: TRBJ1-1
size: NA
D: NA
V: TRBV6-5
CDR3: CATRGTVNTEAFF
DNA: TGTGCCACCCGAGGAACCGTAAACACTGAAGCTTTCTTT

J: TRBJ1-6
size: few
D: NA
V: TRBV6-1
CDR3: CASSEQRGGNSPLHF
DNA: TGTGCCAGCAGTGAACAGAGGGGAGGGAATTCACCCCTCCACTTT

J: TRBJ2-7
size: NA
D: NA
V: TRBV6-5
CDR3: CASSVNAGEQYF
DNA: TGTGCCAGCTCCGTTAACGCCGGCGAGCAGTACTTC

J: TRBJ2-7
size: NA
D: NA
V: TRBV5-6
CDR3: CASSLDGVVAYEQYF
DNA: TGTGCCAGCAGCTTGGACGGGGTGGTTGCCTACGAGCAGTACTTC

J: TRBJ1-2
size: NA
D: NA
V: TRBV4-3
CDR3: CASSQDQGLPLNYGYTF
DNA: TGCGCCAGCAGCCAAGACCAGGGTCTGCCCCTTAACTATGGCTACACCTTC

J: TRBJ2-1
size: NA
D: TRBD2
V: TRBV7-3
CDR3: CASSSSGGAYNEQFF
DNA: TGTGCCAGCAGCTCGAGCGGGGGGGCTTACAATGAGCAGTTCTTC

J: TRBJ2-3
size: NA
D: TRBD2
V: TRBV7-2
CDR3: CASSLYSGALTDTQYF
DNA: TGTGCCAGCAGCTTGTATAGCGGGGCCCTCACAGATACGCAGTATTTT

J: TRBJ2-4
size: NA
D: TRBD1
V: TRBV3-1/TRBV3-2
CDR3: CASSIQGNIQYF
DNA: TGTGCCAGCAGCATACAGGGGAACATTCAGTACTTC

J: TRBJ2-5
size: NA
D: NA
V: TRBV7-9
CDR3: CASSLASTQETQYF
DNA: TGTGCCAGCAGCTTAGCCTCAACTCAAGAGACCCAGTACTTC

J: TRBJ1-2
size: NA
D: NA
V: TRBV7-9
CDR3: CASSLGVLRANYGYTF
DNA: TGTGCCAGCAGCTTAGGAGTTCTCCGGGCTAACTATGGCTACACCTTC

J: TRBJ2-3
size: NA
D: TRBD2
V: TRBV7-9
CDR3: CASSPQRGAVDTQYF
DNA: TGTGCCAGCAGCCCTCAGCGGGGGGCAGTGGATACGCAGTATTTT

J: TRBJ1-1
size: once
D: NA
V: TRBV5-6
CDR3: CASLQQPNTEAFF
DNA: TGTGCCAGCCTACAGCAACCGAACACTGAAGCTTTCTTT

J: TRBJ2-5
size: NA
D: TRBD1
V: TRBV7-3
CDR3: CASSLDRGRDQYF
DNA: TGTGCCAGCAGCTTGGACAGGGGGCGAGACCAGTACTTC

J: TRBJ1-5
size: NA
D: NA
V: TRBV3-1/TRBV3-2
CDR3: CASSRSGQGNQPQHF
DNA: TGTGCCAGCAGCCGGTCAGGGCAGGGCAATCAGCCCCAGCATTTT

J: TRBJ1-1
size: NA
D: TRBD1
V: TRBV7-2
CDR3: CASSPLSTGDTEAFF
DNA: TGTGCCAGCAGCCCTCTGTCTACAGGGGACACTGAAGCTTTCTTT

J: TRBJ2-3
size: NA
D: NA
V: TRBV9
CDR3: CASSQIGSSRADTQYF
DNA: TGTGCCAGCAGCCAAATCGGGAGCTCTCGGGCAGATACGCAGTATTTT

J: TRBJ1-2
size: once
D: NA
V: TRBV7-8
CDR3: CASSPAETGYTF
DNA: TGTGCCAGCAGCCCTGCCGAAACCGGTTACACCTTC

J: TRBJ2-2
size: NA
D: NA
V: TRBV23-1
CDR3: CASSPTGFRVLGTGELFF
DNA: TGCGCCAGCAGTCCCACAGGGTTTCGGGTTTTGGGGACCGGGGAGCTGTTTTTT

J: TRBJ2-7
size: few
D: TRBD2
V: TRBV7-2
CDR3: CASSLTSGVNEQYF
DNA: TGTGCCAGCAGCCTAACTAGCGGGGTTAACGAGCAGTACTTC

J: TRBJ1-2
size: NA
D: NA
V: TRBV2
CDR3: CASHRANYGYTF
DNA: TGTGCCAGCCACAGGGCTAACTATGGCTACACCTTC

J: TRBJ2-2
size: NA
D: NA
V: TRBV4-2
CDR3: CASSQGTGTTAGELFF
DNA: TGTGCCAGCAGCCAAGGAACCGGGACAACGGCCGGGGAGCTGTTTTTT

J: TRBJ2-1
size: once
D: NA
V: TRBV25-1
CDR3: CASAPRGEEQFF
DNA: TGTGCCAGCGCCCCCAGGGGGGAGGAGCAGTTCTTC

J: TRBJ1-6
size: few
D: NA
V: TRBV7-2
CDR3: CASSLGRSSYNSPLHF
DNA: TGTGCCAGCAGCTTAGGGAGGAGCTCCTATAATTCACCCCTCCACTTT

J: TRBJ2-5
size: NA
D: TRBD1
V: TRBV29-1
CDR3: CSVAQGEETQYF
DNA: TGCAGCGTGGCACAGGGGGAAGAGACCCAGTACTTC

J: TRBJ2-5
size: NA
D: TRBD2
V: TRBV18
CDR3: CASSPGSGGGVETQYF
DNA: TGTGCCAGCTCACCGGGCAGCGGGGGTGGAGTAGAGACCCAGTACTTC

J: TRBJ2-7
size: once
D: NA
V: TRBV18
CDR3: CASSPPSTGSTYEQYF
DNA: TGTGCCAGCTCACCACCGAGCACAGGCTCAACCTACGAGCAGTACTTC